The T cell receptor (beta chain) under discussion was sequenced for a study of identical twins. All donors comprised healthy Caucasians. This clonotype turned up a few times. V was cut by 4 bases and J by 10 bases, with 14 bases left in between. The V gene's germline CDR1 is SGHAT and CDR2 FQNNGV. This CDR3 is built from 13 residues. Addition of a universal primer site occurred through template switching, and cDNA carried unique molecular identifiers. MiXCR was run by TCRdb on the 5' RACE reads, yielding one entry per CDR3 protein. The sample lists about 250,000 distinct CDR3 sequences, about 9% occurring once. These data were also reused for a study on yellow fever vaccine responses in identical twins.

The chain carries TRBV11-2 and TRBJ2-1; D unresolved. The sequenced material came from CD8+ T cells sorted from blood. The sequence was obtained from a woman younger than 35 in good health. The CDR3 nucleotides are TGTGCCAGCAGCTCCGATTGGGGTCACGAGCAGTTCTTC. It yields the protein CASSSDWGHEQFF.